These 24 T cell receptor beta chains came from one sample sequenced in a study of cytomegalovirus exposure and HLA in healthy donors (dated by TCRdb to about 2017). Libraries came from the immunoSEQ multiplex PCR assay. A mixture of 60 forward primers for TCR Vbeta segments and 13 reverse primers for TCR Jbeta segments was used in the multiplex PCR. TCRdb stores this immuneACCESS table with in-frame sequences only. Part of the clones is absent; in the studies checked, under half of the shortfall reflects unresolved V genes, and no reason is known for the rest. Counted in this sample were about 130,000 clones; about 82% of them appeared once. Clones ranked in the top ten supply less than 2% of the sample. Sequences were obtained from PBMCs. These TCRs come from a middle-aged man in good health and CMV-seronegative.

The chain is built from TRBV4-1 and TRBJ2-1; 8 nucleotides align to TRBD2. J lost 0 bases, V lost 3 bases, and 7 bases had no gene match. This CDR3 is built from 17 residues. CDR1 MGHRA and CDR2 YSYEKL come from the germline V gene. In nucleotides, the CDR3 is TGCGCCAGCAGCCACTTTATCGGGGGGGCCTCCTACAATGAGCAGTTCTTC. Encoded protein: CASSHFIGGASYNEQFF.

The chain has TRBV6-1 and TRBJ1-4; the D gene is possibly TRBD1 (5 bases). This CDR3 is built from 15 residues. V lost 8 bases to trimming and J lost 0 bases, with 13 bases between them. CDR1 is MNHNS and CDR2 is SASEGT in the germline V gene. CDR3 amino acids: CASGAWGATNEKLFF. CDR3 nucleotides: TGTGCCAGCGGGGCGTGGGGGGCAACTAATGAAAAACTGTTTTTT.

The rearrangement links TRBV28 to TRBJ2-3, with 9 nucleotides matching TRBD2. Looked up from germline, CDR1 is MDHEN and CDR2 is SYDVKM. J lost 4 bases, V lost 7 bases, and 12 bases had no gene match. The length of the CDR3 is 16 residues. The CDR3 DNA sequence: TGTGCCAGCACCTCCTTATTGCGGGGGGGCGCAGATACGCAGTATTTT. It yields the protein CASTSLLRGGADTQYF.

The chain employs TRBV6-1 and TRBJ2-3; maybe TRBD1 (7 bases). Germline lookup yields CDR1 MNHNS and CDR2 SASEGT. The CDR3 is 16 amino acids. V lost 4 bases and J 1 base, leaving 15 bases between the germline ends. The CDR3 DNA reads TGTGCCAGCAGTGTAGTGGAGGGGGCTCGCACAGATACGCAGTATTTT. Protein: CASSVVEGARTDTQYF.

The chain recombines TRBV9 with TRBJ1-5, with D maybe TRBD1 (5 bases). Germline assignment: CDR1 SGDLS and CDR2 YYNGEE. This CDR3 contains 16 residues. V shed 0 bases and J shed 2 bases, with 12 bases lying between them. The CDR3, as DNA: TGTGCCAGCAGCGTAGCGGGGGTGTGTGGCAATCAGCCCCAGCATTTT. Encoded protein: CASSVAGVCGNQPQHF.

The chain couples TRBV25-1 to TRBJ1-2; D may be TRBD1 (5 bases). Germline assignment: CDR1 MGHDK and CDR2 SYGVNS. This CDR3 is 14 amino acids long. The V and J ends lost 5 bases and 7 bases respectively, with 17 bases between them. Written as DNA, the CDR3 is TGTGCCAGCAGTCCAGGACACCGATCTGGTGGCTACACCTTC. The encoded protein is CASSPGHRSGGYTF.

In this sample, this clone turned up a few times. The chain has TRBV7-9 and TRBJ1-4; D call uncertain. The V end was cut by 3 bases, the J end by 6 bases, with 14 bases between. The CDR3 loop spans 15 amino acids. The germline CDR1 and CDR2 sequences are SEHNR and FQNEAQ (reference sequence). The CDR3 region has the DNA TGTGCCAGCAGCTTTGGTCGGGAGTTTTATGAAAAACTGTTTTTT. This gives the protein CASSFGREFYEKLFF.

With respect to this clone: At one boundary the junction diverges from the germline segment, which might be a read error. The chain couples TRBV7-9 to TRBJ1-3; the match to TRBD1 covers 9 bases. This CDR3 has 15 residues. Germline assignment: CDR1 SEHNR and CDR2 FQNEAQ (reference sequence). CDR3 in amino acids: CANSWPGQGTNTIYF. The CDR3 DNA is TGTGCCAACAGCTGGCCGGGACAGGGAACAAACACCATATATTTT. The complete variable domain, with remaining parts taken from reference TRBV7-9 and TRBJ1-3, reads DTGVSQNPRHKITKRGQNVTFRCDPISEHNRLYWYRQTLGQGPEFLTYFQNEAQLEKSRLLSDRFSAERPKGSFSTLEIQRTEQGDSAMYLCANSWPGQGTNTIYFGEGSWLTVV.

This rearrangement joins TRBV15 to TRBJ2-1; D might be TRBD1 (6 bases). With 4 bases removed from V and 1 base from J, the gap between germline ends came to 20 bases. The CDR3 is 18 residues long. The germline CDR1 and CDR2 sequences are LNHNV and YYDKDF (reference sequence). DNA of the CDR3: TGTGCCACCAGCACCCTGGGACATACGGGTGGGTCCTACAATGAGCAGTTCTTC. Translated, it gives CATSTLGHTGGSYNEQFF. Variable domain in full (rest from reference TRBV15 and TRBJ2-1): DAMVIQNPRYQVTQFGKPVTLSCSQTLNHNVMYWYQQKSSQAPKLLFHYYDKDFNNEADTPDNFQSRRPNTSFCFLDIRSPGLGDTAMYLCATSTLGHTGGSYNEQFFGPGTRLTVL.

The genes are TRBV4-1 and TRBJ2-5; weak D call: TRBD1 (6 bases). CDR1 and CDR2 (germline): MGHRA, YSYEKL. The ends were cut back, 0 bases at V and 3 bases at J, with 11 bases in the middle. The CDR3 covers 15 residues. The CDR3 loop reads CASSQDRGFKETQYF. Here the CDR3 DNA reads TGCGCCAGCAGCCAAGACAGGGGCTTTAAAGAGACCCAGTACTTC.

The count of this clone is one. The V and J genes are TRBV11-2 and TRBJ2-1; the match to TRBD2 covers 8 bases. V shed 0 bases, J shed 9 bases, and the junction held 7 bases outside the gene matches. The CDR3 length is 15 residues. Germline assignment: CDR1 SGHAT and CDR2 FQNNGV. This chain's CDR3 is CASSLEGGGLSEQFF. CDR3 sequence (DNA): TGTGCCAGCAGCTTAGAGGGCGGGGGGCTGAGTGAGCAGTTCTTC.

This sequence joins TRBV13 and TRBJ2-3; D might be TRBD2 (6 bases). Germline V gene sequence: CDR1 PRHDT, CDR2 FYEKMQ (reference sequence). The CDR3 is made up of 15 amino acids. Trimming stripped 4 bases from V and 2 bases from J, with 13 bases between. Here the CDR3 reads CASSSLAGPTDTQYF. CDR3 DNA sequence: TGTGCCAGCAGCTCATTGGCGGGGCCCACAGATACGCAGTATTTT. The variable domain in full, with the rest retrieved from reference TRBV13 and TRBJ2-3, is AAGVIQSPRHLIKEKRETATLKCYPIPRHDTVYWYQQGPGQDPQFLISFYEKMQSDKGSIPDRFSAQQFSDYHSELNMSSLELGDSALYFCASSSLAGPTDTQYFGPGTRLTVL.

The chain is built from TRBV7-9 and TRBJ1-1; TRBD1 matches at 8 bases. The trim removed 7 bases at V and 5 bases at J, leaving 9 bases unmatched. This CDR3 is 14 amino acids long. Germline CDR1 is SEHNR and CDR2 is FQNEAQ (reference sequence). The CDR3 coding sequence is TGTGCCAGCATACCTTCAGGGGGCTTGACTGAAGCTTTCTTT. As protein: CASIPSGGLTEAFF.

The chain joins TRBV6-1 to TRBJ1-5; D is perhaps TRBD1 (6 bases). Germline-derived CDR1 and CDR2 are MNHNS and SASEGT. The CDR3 length is 15 residues. V was shortened by 5 bases and J by 7 bases, with 18 bases between the two germline ends. The CDR3 sequence is CASSPRDTKWQPQHF. CDR3 sequence (DNA): TGTGCCAGCAGTCCCCGGGACACGAAATGGCAGCCCCAGCATTTT.

This chain joins TRBV6-5 and TRBJ1-5; no firm D call. The CDR3 sequence is 12 residues long. Germline values: CDR1 MNHEY, CDR2 SVGAGI. The V end lost 6 bases, the J end lost 3 bases, and 6 bases lay between the germline ends. DNA for the CDR3: TGTGCCAGCAGACACATCAATCAGCCCCAGCATTTT. Translating gives CASRHINQPQHF.

Note on this clone: Germline and junction disagree at one end, which may indicate a read error. V and J are TRBV7-9 and TRBJ2-3, with 7 nucleotides matching TRBD1. This CDR3 comprises 16 residues. Germline CDR1 SEHNR, CDR2 FQNEAQ (reference sequence). CDR3 nucleotide sequence: TGTTCCAGCAGCTTAGCTGGGACAGATAGCACAGATACGCAGTATTTT. This translates into CSSSLAGTDSTDTQYF. Based on the CDR3 plus reference TRBV7-9 and TRBJ2-3, the full variable domain is DTGVSQNPRHKITKRGQNVTFRCDPISEHNRLYWYRQTLGQGPEFLTYFQNEAQLEKSRLLSDRFSAERPKGSFSTLEIQRTEQGDSAMYLCSSSLAGTDSTDTQYFGPGTRLTVL.

The genes are TRBV28 and TRBJ2-1; 10 nucleotides match TRBD2. This CDR3 has 15 residues. Germline CDR1 MDHEN, CDR2 SYDVKM. V dropped 8 bases and J dropped 7; count of bases not matched to a gene: 11. Here the CDR3 DNA reads TGTGCCAGCTACGAGTTAGGGACTAGCGCGAATGAGCAGTTCTTC. This gives the protein CASYELGTSANEQFF.

The chain employs TRBV7-8 and TRBJ2-5; 8 positions agree with TRBD1. This CDR3 spans 12 amino acids. J lost 4 bases, V lost 10 bases, and 5 bases had no gene match. Germline V gene lookup returns CDR1 SGHVS and CDR2 FQNEAQ. The CDR3 region is CATRTGRETQYF. CDR3 DNA sequence: TGTGCCACCAGGACAGGGAGAGAGACCCAGTACTTC. Complete variable domain (other parts from reference TRBV7-8 and TRBJ2-5): GAGVSQSPRYKVAKRGQDVALRCDPISGHVSLFWYQQALGQGPEFLTYFQNEAQLDKSGLPSDRFFAERPEGSVSTLKIQRTQQEDSAVYLCATRTGRETQYFGPGTRLLVL.

This clone appeared a few times. The gene calls are TRBV27 and TRBJ1-1; the D gene is possibly TRBD1 (5 bases). Germline V gene data show CDR1 as MNHEY and CDR2 as SMNVEV (reference sequence). The CDR3 length is 15 residues. The V end lost 7 bases, the J end lost 2 bases, and 17 bases lay between the germline ends. The CDR3 is CASNNPGGGNTEAFF. CDR3 sequence (DNA): TGTGCCAGCAATAACCCTGGGGGGGGAAACACTGAAGCTTTCTTT.

The V and J genes are TRBV19 and TRBJ1-5, with D tentatively TRBD1 (5 bases). This CDR3 contains 12 residues. The V gene's germline CDR1 is LNHDA and CDR2 SQIVND (reference sequence). V lost 4 bases and J lost 11, with 12 bases in between. DNA of the CDR3: TGTGCCAGTAGTAATCCGACAGCCGCCCAGCATTTT. Translation: CASSNPTAAQHF.

This chain joins TRBV4-2 and TRBJ2-3, with 8 nucleotides matching TRBD2. The trim removed 0 bases at V and 6 bases at J, leaving 14 bases unmatched. This CDR3 is built from 18 residues. Germline loops: CDR1 LGHNA, CDR2 YNFKEQ. CDR3 nucleotide sequence: TGTGCCAGCAGCCAAGAGGGACTTGGCCAGCGGGGGATGGATACGCAGTATTTT. This sequence encodes CASSQEGLGQRGMDTQYF.

The chain uses TRBV9 and TRBJ1-2; 8 positions agree with TRBD1. Per the germline V gene, CDR1 is SGDLS and CDR2 is YYNGEE. The CDR3 length is 19 residues. V lost 0 bases to trimming and J lost 0 bases; unmatched junction nucleotides: 13. The CDR3 protein is CASSVEEGTGVGANYGYTF. The CDR3 nucleotides are TGTGCCAGCAGCGTAGAGGAGGGGACAGGTGTAGGAGCTAACTATGGCTACACCTTC. The variable domain in full, completed from reference TRBV9 and TRBJ1-2, reads DSGVTQTPKHLITATGQRVTLRCSPRSGDLSVYWYQQSLDQGLQFLIQYYNGEERAKGNILERFSAQQFPDLHSELNLSSLELGDSALYFCASSVEEGTGVGANYGYTFGSGTRLTVV.

For this clone: At one end, the junction sequence differs from germline, possibly due to a read error. The V and J genes are TRBV7-9 and TRBJ2-3; 8 bases map to TRBD2. Germline V gene data show CDR1 as SEHNR and CDR2 as FQNEAQ (reference sequence). There are 17 residues in the CDR3. CDR3 residues: CSSSPLPTSERPDTQYF. The CDR3 DNA is TGTTCCAGCAGCCCACTTCCGACTAGCGAGAGGCCCGATACGCAGTATTTT.

The chain joins TRBV5-8 to TRBJ2-7; tentative D call: TRBD2 (5 bases). CDR3 length equals 15 residues. Between the trimmed V and J ends, which lost 2 bases and 5 bases, there was a span of 17 bases. Germline V CDR1 and CDR2: SGHTS, YDEGEE. The DNA of the CDR3 is TGTGCCAGCAGCTTAGGAGGTAATTTGGGCGACGAGCAGTACTTC. Translated, it gives CASSLGGNLGDEQYF.